This T cell receptor beta chain originates from a study of cytomegalovirus exposure and HLA in healthy donors. This clone turned up a few times. Its target is not known. General observations from the study: Cytomegalovirus association was listed for 150 to 200 TCR beta chains.

It was with 60 Vbeta and 13 Jbeta primers that the PCR ran. Assay used: immunoSEQ multiplex PCR; TCRdb lists only in-frame clones, some missing. The sample lists roughly 110,000 clones, more than 75% occurring once. V was clipped by 4 bases and J by 0 bases, with 21 bases between them. The CDR3 covers 18 residues. The germline gives CDR1 SEHNR, CDR2 FQNEAQ (reference sequence). The source of this sequence is a woman between 50 and 59 years old in good health and CMV-seropositive. The chain links TRBV7-9 to TRBJ1-2, with D tentatively TRBD1 (5 bases). The sample comprised PBMCs. The CDR3 DNA follows: TGTGCCAGCAGCTCCAGAGCCGGCGGGACGGAGGCTAACTATGGCTACACCTTC. Residues: CASSSRAGGTEANYGYTF.